The 17 T cell receptor beta chains presented below share a single source sample, sequenced in a study of blood T cell repertoires in COVID-19. Only in-frame clones appear in the TCRdb table, and some are missing; sequencing was by immunoSEQ multiplex PCR. The sample consists of tens of thousands of clones, 80% to 90% of them appearing once. Sequenced sample: peripheral blood. These receptors all stem from a man aged 50 to 60 with acute or convalescent COVID-19.

The V and J genes are TRBV2 and TRBJ2-2; 7 bases match TRBD1. CDR3 length: 14 amino acids. Trimming cost V 4 bases and J 3 bases; bases outside gene matches: 2. CDR1 is SNHLY, CDR2 FYNNEI, per germline. The CDR3 region is CASSVTGDTGELFF. The CDR3 nucleotides are TGTGCCAGCAGTGTAACAGGGGACACCGGGGAGCTGTTTTTT. Together with reference TRBV2 and TRBJ2-2, the CDR3 gives the full variable domain: EPEVTQTPSHQVTQMGQEVILRCVPISNHLYFYWYRQILGQKVEFLVSFYNNEISEKSEIFDDQFSVERPDGSNFTLKIRSTKLEDSAMYFCASSVTGDTGELFFGEGSRLTVL.

This chain connects TRBV19 to TRBJ2-1; 10 bases line up with TRBD2. This CDR3 is built from 17 residues. Germline trimming cut 10 bases from V and 3 bases from J; bases unmatched to any gene: 15. Per the germline V gene, CDR1 is LNHDA and CDR2 is SQIVND (reference sequence). CDR3 amino acids: CATVSSLLAGSYNEQFF. Here the CDR3 DNA reads TGTGCCACGGTATCTTCCTTACTAGCGGGGAGCTACAATGAGCAGTTCTTC.

The rearrangement links TRBV6-6 to TRBJ2-7; D is possibly TRBD1 (6 bases). Trimming left V 10 bases short and J 8 bases short, with 15 bases between. The CDR3 is 11 amino acids. Per the germline V gene, CDR1 is MNHNY and CDR2 is SVGAGI (reference sequence). The CDR3 nucleotides are TGTGCCACTAACGCAGGGGATCAGCAGTACTTC. Translated: CATNAGDQQYF.

V usage is TRBV25-1 and J usage is TRBJ2-1; 9 nucleotides agree with TRBD2. Germline assignment: CDR1 MGHDK and CDR2 SYGVNS. This CDR3 comprises 15 residues. The ends lost 9 bases at V and 10 bases at J; junction bases unmatched: 16. For the CDR3, the DNA is TGTGCCAGATCGGAGGTAGCGGGAGTATACGCCGAGCAGTTCTTC. Its protein product is CARSEVAGVYAEQFF.

V is TRBV29-1 and J is TRBJ1-1; D gene unclear. This CDR3 is 12 amino acids long. V lost 4 bases and J lost 5, with 11 bases in between. Germline lookup yields CDR1 SQVTM and CDR2 ANQGSEA. The CDR3 region is CSVAVWSTEAFF. The DNA for the CDR3 is TGCAGCGTTGCGGTTTGGAGTACTGAAGCTTTCTTT.

The rearrangement joins TRBV6-5 to TRBJ1-4, with unresolved D. The germline V gene has CDR1 MNHEY and CDR2 SVGAGI. The CDR3 runs 15 residues. V lost 5 bases, J lost 2 bases, and 12 bases lay in between. CDR3 residues: CASSLMWATNEKLFF. The DNA of the CDR3 is TGTGCCAGCAGTCTGATGTGGGCCACTAATGAAAAACTGTTTTTT.

The chain employs TRBV2 and TRBJ2-5; 7 bases align to TRBD2. V lost 8 bases, J lost 5 bases, and 5 bases stayed unmatched. The CDR3 spans 12 residues. From germline, CDR1 is SNHLY and CDR2 FYNNEI. The CDR3 spells CASGLEEETQYF. The DNA of the CDR3 is TGTGCCAGCGGACTAGAGGAGGAGACCCAGTACTTC.

This clone was counted once. This CDR3 reads CASSEGLIGAAPGNTIYF. The CDR3 coding sequence is TGTGCCAGCAGTGAAGGTTTGATAGGGGCGGCGCCTGGAAACACCATATATTTT. The chain uses TRBV2 and TRBJ1-3, with D perhaps matching TRBD1 (5 bases). The CDR3 sequence is 18 residues long. Trimming left V 1 base short and J 2 bases short, with 18 bases between. CDR1 is SNHLY and CDR2 is FYNNEI in the germline V gene.

The CDR3 nucleotides are TGTGCCAGCAGCCAAGATCAACTAGCGGGGGGTCTCGGGGAGCTGTTTTTT. This codes for CASSQDQLAGGLGELFF. The genes are TRBV4-2 and TRBJ2-2, with 12 bases identical to TRBD2. Germline CDR1 reads LGHNA; CDR2 reads YNFKEQ. The CDR3 contains 17 residues. V was clipped by 0 bases and J by 7 bases; unmatched bases: 6.

The rearrangement joins TRBV25-1 to TRBJ2-3; 9 nucleotides align to TRBD2. Germline CDR1 is MGHDK and CDR2 is SYGVNS. This CDR3 is 13 amino acids long. With 7 bases clipped from V and 4 bases from J, the junction kept 3 bases outside the gene matches. This chain's CDR3 is CASISGGPDTQYF. As DNA, the CDR3 is TGTGCCAGCATTAGCGGGGGCCCAGATACGCAGTATTTT.

This clone has a single count. The chain links TRBV4-1 to TRBJ1-5, with TRBD1 matching 8 bases. Germline values: CDR1 MGHRA, CDR2 YSYEKL. Losses at the gene ends were 0 bases for V and 5 bases for J; bases not matched to a gene: 3. The CDR3 extends over 15 amino acids. CDR3 loop: CASSQEPTGDQPQHF. In DNA form, the CDR3 reads TGCGCCAGCAGCCAAGAGCCGACAGGGGATCAGCCCCAGCATTTT.

This chain connects TRBV21-1 to TRBJ2-1; TRBD1 was called by the table and not checked on the DNA. TRBV21-1 is a pseudogene locus. The CDR3 loop spans 15 amino acids. The CDR3 reads CASRMDRVAYNEQFF. Written as DNA, the CDR3 is TGTGCCAGCAGGATGGACAGGGTGGCCTACAATGAGCAGTTCTTC.

The CDR3 nucleotides are TGTGCCAGCAGTCGCCCCGGGACAGGGCTAACCTACGAGCAGTACTTC. Translated: CASSRPGTGLTYEQYF. The chain is built from TRBV6-2 or TRBV6-3 and TRBJ2-7; 9 nucleotides line up with TRBD1. After removal of 5 bases from V and 2 bases from J, the junction contained 10 bases not matched to a gene. CDR3 length: 16 amino acids. Looked up from germline, CDR1 is MNHEY and CDR2 is SVGEGT.

This sequence joins TRBV9 and TRBJ2-1, with a weak D call TRBD2 (6 bases). The germline V and J ends were trimmed by 3 bases and 9 bases, with 16 bases remaining between them. The CDR3 covers 14 residues. The germline gives CDR1 SGDLS, CDR2 YYNGEE. The CDR3 nucleotides read TGTGCCAGCAGCGGGCGGGACCAGGGTGGTGAGCAGTTCTTC. Translated: CASSGRDQGGEQFF.

This clone has only one observation. V usage is TRBV9 and J usage is TRBJ1-4, with 7 nucleotides matching TRBD1. CDR1 is SGDLS, CDR2 YYNGEE, per germline. Losses at the gene ends were 4 bases for V and 0 bases for J; bases not matched to a gene: 6. The CDR3 sequence is 16 residues long. The CDR3 sequence: CASSPQGGATNEKLFF. Here the CDR3 DNA reads TGTGCCAGCAGCCCGCAGGGGGGAGCAACTAATGAAAAACTGTTTTTT.

This clone appeared a few times. The rearrangement uses TRBV2 and TRBJ2-3; 8 bases align to TRBD1. The CDR3 totals 14 residues. Germline lookup yields CDR1 SNHLY and CDR2 FYNNEI. V lost 8 bases, J lost 1 base, and 5 bases stayed unmatched. CDR3 coding DNA: TGTGCCAGCGACCAGACAGGGGGCACAGATACGCAGTATTTT. Translated: CASDQTGGTDTQYF. The entire variable domain, with the rest obtained from reference TRBV2 and TRBJ2-3, is as follows: EPEVTQTPSHQVTQMGQEVILRCVPISNHLYFYWYRQILGQKVEFLVSFYNNEISEKSEIFDDQFSVERPDGSNFTLKIRSTKLEDSAMYFCASDQTGGTDTQYFGPGTRLTVL.

The chain links TRBV7-3 to TRBJ2-7; D possibly corresponds to TRBD2 (5 bases). Germline V gives CDR1 SGHTA, CDR2 FQGTGA. The CDR3 sequence is 13 residues long. With 6 bases removed from V and 9 bases from J, the gap between germline ends came to 18 bases. CDR3 region: CASSITSEGVQYF. The CDR3 nucleotides are TGTGCCAGCAGTATAACGAGCGAGGGCGTGCAGTACTTC. The complete variable domain, with remaining parts taken from reference TRBV7-3 and TRBJ2-7, reads GAGVSQTPSNKVTEKGKYVELRCDPISGHTALYWYRQSLGQGPEFLIYFQGTGAADDSGLPNDRFFAVRPEGSVSTLKIQRTERGDSAVYLCASSITSEGVQYFGPGTRLTVT.